A selection of T cell receptor beta chains follows, all from one sample in a study of cytomegalovirus exposure and HLA in healthy donors. The assay was immunoSEQ multiplex PCR, and TCRdb's table has in-frame clones only and misses some. The sample contains 140,000 or so clones, approximately 74% of which appear only once. The sample taken for sequencing was PBMCs. Receptors were obtained from a man aged 18-30 years in good health and CMV-seropositive. Each CDR3 is given with its conserved first and last residue. The D gene is left open where the match is weak. Clone size is shown for a subset of rows, as once, few, many or a class of expanded clone.

CDR3 DNA: TGTGCCAGCAGCCCAGGCCATACAGGGGTCGGGGCCAACGTCCTGCCTTTC; CDR3 protein: CASSPGHTGVGANVLPF; V gene: TRBV4-2; clone size: few; D gene: TRBD1; J gene: TRBJ2-6
CDR3 DNA: TGTGCCACCTCCCCCCAGGGTTCTGACTTCGAGCAGTACTTC; CDR3 protein: CATSPQGSDFEQYF; V gene: TRBV10-3; clone size: -; D gene: -; J gene: TRBJ2-7
CDR3 DNA: TGTGCCGGCCTGGGCCCTGGAAAACTGTTTTTT; CDR3 protein: CAGLGPGKLFF; V gene: TRBV6-1; clone size: -; D gene: -; J gene: TRBJ1-4
CDR3 DNA: TGCGCCAGCAGCCCGCCCGGACTAGCGGGGGGGAGCACAGATACGCAGTATTTT; CDR3 protein: CASSPPGLAGGSTDTQYF; V gene: TRBV5-1; clone size: -; D gene: TRBD2; J gene: TRBJ2-3
CDR3 DNA: TGTGCCAGCAGCTTAGACTCAGGGGGCACCCTCTCTGGAAACACCATATATTTT; CDR3 protein: CASSLDSGGTLSGNTIYF; V gene: TRBV7-2; clone size: -; D gene: TRBD1; J gene: TRBJ1-3
CDR3 DNA: TGTGCCAGTAGTATGGTAAGGGAGGGGCGGAACACTGAAGCTTTCTTT; CDR3 protein: CASSMVREGRNTEAFF; V gene: TRBV19; clone size: few; D gene: -; J gene: TRBJ1-1
CDR3 DNA: TGTGCCAGCAGCTTGGGACAGAAGCAGTTCTTC; CDR3 protein: CASSLGQKQFF; V gene: TRBV11-3; clone size: -; D gene: TRBD1; J gene: TRBJ2-1
CDR3 DNA: TGTGCCAGCAGCTCACTCAGGCAATTCACAGATACGCAGTATTTT; CDR3 protein: CASSSLRQFTDTQYF; V gene: TRBV5-6; clone size: -; D gene: -; J gene: TRBJ2-3
CDR3 DNA: TGCGCCAGCAGCTGGGGACAGGGAAACACCGGGGAGCTGTTTTTT; CDR3 protein: CASSWGQGNTGELFF; V gene: TRBV5-1; clone size: -; D gene: TRBD1; J gene: TRBJ2-2
CDR3 DNA: TGTGCCAGCAGCGTAGCCCCGGAGGGGGAGACCCAGTACTTC; CDR3 protein: CASSVAPEGETQYF; V gene: TRBV9; clone size: -; D gene: -; J gene: TRBJ2-5
CDR3 DNA: TGCGCCAGCAGCTTCGGGACTAGCGAGATCGAGACCCAGTACTTC; CDR3 protein: CASSFGTSEIETQYF; V gene: TRBV5-1; clone size: once; D gene: TRBD2; J gene: TRBJ2-5
CDR3 DNA: TGTGCCAGCAGTCATCCGGGACAGTATGTAGAGCAGTACTTC; CDR3 protein: CASSHPGQYVEQYF; V gene: TRBV7-8; clone size: -; D gene: TRBD1; J gene: TRBJ2-7
CDR3 DNA: TGCGCCAGCGGCCTTGGCGGGGGGACCTACGAGCAGTACTTC; CDR3 protein: CASGLGGGTYEQYF; V gene: TRBV5-1; clone size: -; D gene: TRBD2; J gene: TRBJ2-7
CDR3 DNA: TGCGCCAGCAGCACGGCGGCAGGAGGAACCAAAAACATTCAGTACTTC; CDR3 protein: CASSTAAGGTKNIQYF; V gene: TRBV5-1; clone size: -; D gene: -; J gene: TRBJ2-4
CDR3 DNA: TGTGCCAGCAGGCACAGGGGATCGGGGATCGGGGAGCTGTTTTTT; CDR3 protein: CASRHRGSGIGELFF; V gene: TRBV13; clone size: -; D gene: TRBD1; J gene: TRBJ2-2
CDR3 DNA: TGCAGCGTTGAAGGGACAGGGGGCGGACGATTAGCCAAAAACATTCAGTACTTC; CDR3 protein: CSVEGTGGGRLAKNIQYF; V gene: TRBV29-1; clone size: -; D gene: TRBD1; J gene: TRBJ2-4
CDR3 DNA: TGTGCCAGCAGTTACGCTTGGACAGGACGTCACAATGAGCAGTTCTTC; CDR3 protein: CASSYAWTGRHNEQFF; V gene: TRBV6-5; clone size: -; D gene: TRBD1; J gene: TRBJ2-1
CDR3 DNA: TGTGCCAGCAGCGTAGAGGCGGCCCACTCTGGAAACACCATATATTTT; CDR3 protein: CASSVEAAHSGNTIYF; V gene: TRBV9; clone size: -; D gene: -; J gene: TRBJ1-3
CDR3 DNA: TGTGCCAGCAGGGGTCTGGCGGGGCGCAATGAGCAGTTCTTC; CDR3 protein: CASRGLAGRNEQFF; V gene: TRBV27; clone size: -; D gene: -; J gene: TRBJ2-1
CDR3 DNA: TGTGCCAGCAGCTTCAGGGGTACTAATGAAAAACTGTTTTTT; CDR3 protein: CASSFRGTNEKLFF; V gene: TRBV7-2; clone size: -; D gene: -; J gene: TRBJ1-4
CDR3 DNA: TGTGCCAGCAGTGAAAGGGACTCGAGCTCTGGAAACACCATATATTTT; CDR3 protein: CASSERDSSSGNTIYF; V gene: TRBV6-1; clone size: -; D gene: -; J gene: TRBJ1-3
CDR3 DNA: TGTGCCAGCAGTTTAAAGACTAGCGGTTCTTACAATGAGCAGTTCTTC; CDR3 protein: CASSLKTSGSYNEQFF; V gene: TRBV27; clone size: -; D gene: TRBD2; J gene: TRBJ2-1
CDR3 DNA: TGTGCCAGCAGCTTCGGACAGGGGAGACAAGAGACCCAGTACTTC; CDR3 protein: CASSFGQGRQETQYF; V gene: TRBV13; clone size: few; D gene: TRBD1; J gene: TRBJ2-5
CDR3 DNA: TGTGCCAGCAGCCAAGAAGATGGGCGGGGGGAGACCCAGTACTTC; CDR3 protein: CASSQEDGRGETQYF; V gene: TRBV4-2; clone size: -; D gene: TRBD2; J gene: TRBJ2-5
CDR3 DNA: TGTGCCAGCAGTGGGGGGACAGGGGGACTCTCTGGAAACACCATATATTTT; CDR3 protein: CASSGGTGGLSGNTIYF; V gene: TRBV6-1; clone size: -; D gene: TRBD1; J gene: TRBJ1-3
CDR3 DNA: TGTGCCACCAGCGGTGACCCGGGGGCTAATGAAAAACTGTTTTTT; CDR3 protein: CATSGDPGANEKLFF; V gene: TRBV15; clone size: -; D gene: -; J gene: TRBJ1-4
CDR3 DNA: TGTGCCAGCAGACTATCCATGGACGGGACTAAGACCCAGTACTTC; CDR3 protein: CASRLSMDGTKTQYF; V gene: TRBV6-5; clone size: few; D gene: TRBD2; J gene: TRBJ2-5
CDR3 DNA: TGCGCCAGCAGCGCTGACAGGGGCCCCTCGAACACCGGGGAGCTGTTTTTT; CDR3 protein: CASSADRGPSNTGELFF; V gene: TRBV5-1; clone size: once; D gene: TRBD1; J gene: TRBJ2-2
CDR3 DNA: TGTGCCAGCAGTTACGGTATGGGCTCCCACGAGCAGTACTTC; CDR3 protein: CASSYGMGSHEQYF; V gene: TRBV6-5; clone size: -; D gene: -; J gene: TRBJ2-7
CDR3 DNA: TGTGCCAGCAGCTCCCACGGGACTAGCGGGAGGATTAACTACGAGCAGTACTTC; CDR3 protein: CASSSHGTSGRINYEQYF; V gene: TRBV7-8; clone size: -; D gene: TRBD2; J gene: TRBJ2-7
CDR3 DNA: TGTGCCAGCAGCTTCCAGCGGGGCTATTCGCGGACCCAGTACTTC; CDR3 protein: CASSFQRGYSRTQYF; V gene: TRBV5-8; clone size: -; D gene: TRBD2; J gene: TRBJ2-5
CDR3 DNA: TGTGCCAGTAGTATAAAACAGGGGTCAGGTCAGCCCCAGCATTTT; CDR3 protein: CASSIKQGSGQPQHF; V gene: TRBV19; clone size: -; D gene: TRBD1; J gene: TRBJ1-5
CDR3 DNA: TGCGCCAGCAGCTTGGCCGGGGGAATGAACACTGAAGCTTTCTTT; CDR3 protein: CASSLAGGMNTEAFF; V gene: TRBV5-1; clone size: -; D gene: -; J gene: TRBJ1-1
CDR3 DNA: TGTGCCAGCTATGGGGGGGACACTGAAGCTTTCTTT; CDR3 protein: CASYGGDTEAFF; V gene: TRBV28; clone size: once; D gene: -; J gene: TRBJ1-1
CDR3 DNA: TGCAAGACAGAGATGAACACTGAAGCTTTCTTT; CDR3 protein: CKTEMNTEAFF; V gene: TRBV20-1; clone size: -; D gene: -; J gene: TRBJ1-1
CDR3 DNA: TGTGCCAGCAGTTTATTAGGGGCGGGGACTGAAGCTTTCTTT; CDR3 protein: CASSLLGAGTEAFF; V gene: TRBV28; clone size: -; D gene: -; J gene: TRBJ1-1
CDR3 DNA: TGTGCCAGCAGTAGGAGCGGGGGCACAGATACGCAGTATTTT; CDR3 protein: CASSRSGGTDTQYF; V gene: TRBV6-5; clone size: -; D gene: TRBD2; J gene: TRBJ2-3
CDR3 DNA: TGTGCCAGCCTTTTGACCCTTGCGGGTACGCAGTATTTT; CDR3 protein: CASLLTLAGTQYF; V gene: TRBV6-5; clone size: few; D gene: -; J gene: TRBJ2-3
CDR3 DNA: TGCGCCAGCAGCTTAGGGGGCAGGGGGCTTCCTAACGGGAGGACAGATGACGAGCAGTACTTC; CDR3 protein: CASSLGGRGLPNGRTDDEQYF; V gene: TRBV5-1; clone size: once; D gene: -; J gene: TRBJ2-7
CDR3 DNA: TGTGCCAGCAGCCTAGGCAGGGATGAAAAACTGTTTTTT; CDR3 protein: CASSLGRDEKLFF; V gene: TRBV13; clone size: -; D gene: -; J gene: TRBJ1-4
CDR3 DNA: TGTGCCAGCAGCTCGGGGGGGCAGGGCAGCAATCAGCCCCAGCATTTT; CDR3 protein: CASSSGGQGSNQPQHF; V gene: TRBV5-6; clone size: -; D gene: -; J gene: TRBJ1-5
CDR3 DNA: TGTGCCAGCAGCGAGAAGACAGGGGCAGGTGAAAAACTGTTTTTT; CDR3 protein: CASSEKTGAGEKLFF; V gene: TRBV11-3; clone size: -; D gene: TRBD1; J gene: TRBJ1-4
CDR3 DNA: TGTGCCACCAGCACTCCGGGATCCAATCAGCCCCAGCATTTT; CDR3 protein: CATSTPGSNQPQHF; V gene: TRBV15; clone size: few; D gene: -; J gene: TRBJ1-5
CDR3 DNA: TGTGCCATCCGTCCCAGGGCCCTTGGTAGGGATACGCAGTATTTT; CDR3 protein: CAIRPRALGRDTQYF; V gene: TRBV10-3; clone size: many; D gene: -; J gene: TRBJ2-3
CDR3 DNA: TGCGCCAGCAGCTTCAGACAGGGATCTCAGCCCCAGCATTTT; CDR3 protein: CASSFRQGSQPQHF; V gene: TRBV5-1; clone size: -; D gene: TRBD1; J gene: TRBJ1-5
CDR3 DNA: TGTGCCAGCAGCCCCTTACCCGGACAGGAGGCCGAAGCTTTCTTT; CDR3 protein: CASSPLPGQEAEAFF; V gene: TRBV7-2; clone size: -; D gene: TRBD1; J gene: TRBJ1-1
CDR3 DNA: TGTGCCTGGACAAGGACAGCCTACGAGCAGTACTTC; CDR3 protein: CAWTRTAYEQYF; V gene: TRBV30; clone size: once; D gene: -; J gene: TRBJ2-7
CDR3 DNA: TGTGCCAGCAGTCAGGACAGGTTCGCGAACACCGGGGAGCTGTTTTTT; CDR3 protein: CASSQDRFANTGELFF; V gene: TRBV27; clone size: once; D gene: TRBD1; J gene: TRBJ2-2
CDR3 DNA: TGTGCCAGCAGCTTCCAGGGGCCGGGAAACACCATATATTTT; CDR3 protein: CASSFQGPGNTIYF; V gene: TRBV5-5; clone size: -; D gene: -; J gene: TRBJ1-3
CDR3 DNA: TGTGCCAGCAGTTTATCGTGGTTCCGGGGGAATGAGCAGTTCTTC; CDR3 protein: CASSLSWFRGNEQFF; V gene: TRBV27; clone size: -; D gene: -; J gene: TRBJ2-1
CDR3 DNA: TGCGCCAGCAGCTTGCAGGGCACAGATACGCAGTATTTT; CDR3 protein: CASSLQGTDTQYF; V gene: TRBV5-1; clone size: once; D gene: -; J gene: TRBJ2-3
CDR3 DNA: TGTGCCAGTAACTCGGCGGGGGCGAACACCGGGGAGCTGTTTTTT; CDR3 protein: CASNSAGANTGELFF; V gene: TRBV19; clone size: -; D gene: TRBD2; J gene: TRBJ2-2
CDR3 DNA: TGTGCCTCCTCTCCCGGGACAGGGTTTCATCAGGATCAGCCCCAGCATTTT; CDR3 protein: CASSPGTGFHQDQPQHF; V gene: TRBV9; clone size: -; D gene: TRBD1; J gene: TRBJ1-5
CDR3 DNA: TGTGCCAGTAGTAGAACCGGGACAGGGGTAGCTAGCACCGGGGAGCTGTTTTTT; CDR3 protein: CASSRTGTGVASTGELFF; V gene: TRBV19; clone size: -; D gene: TRBD1; J gene: TRBJ2-2
CDR3 DNA: TGCGCCAGCAGCCTTCTCTTGGGGGCGAACGAGCAGTACTTC; CDR3 protein: CASSLLLGANEQYF; V gene: TRBV4-3; clone size: -; D gene: -; J gene: TRBJ2-7
CDR3 DNA: TGCGCCAGCAGCCAAGACAAGGAGACAGGGTGGTACGAGCAGTACTTC; CDR3 protein: CASSQDKETGWYEQYF; V gene: TRBV4-3; clone size: few; D gene: TRBD1; J gene: TRBJ2-7
CDR3 DNA: TGTGCCAGCAGTTCTCCAGGGGGTAACACTGAAGCTTTCTTT; CDR3 protein: CASSSPGGNTEAFF; V gene: TRBV28; clone size: -; D gene: TRBD1; J gene: TRBJ1-1
CDR3 DNA: TGTGCCAGCAGTTTAGGGCCGATAGATTCCCAGGAAGACTATGGCTACACCTTC; CDR3 protein: CASSLGPIDSQEDYGYTF; V gene: TRBV28; clone size: -; D gene: -; J gene: TRBJ1-2
CDR3 DNA: TGTGCCAGCAGTTATATCCGGACAGGGAGTGGTGAAGCTTTCTTT; CDR3 protein: CASSYIRTGSGEAFF; V gene: TRBV27; clone size: few; D gene: TRBD1; J gene: TRBJ1-1
CDR3 DNA: TGTGCCAGCAGTAAAACAGGGGAGACTGAAGCTTTCTTT; CDR3 protein: CASSKTGETEAFF; V gene: TRBV2; clone size: -; D gene: TRBD1; J gene: TRBJ1-1